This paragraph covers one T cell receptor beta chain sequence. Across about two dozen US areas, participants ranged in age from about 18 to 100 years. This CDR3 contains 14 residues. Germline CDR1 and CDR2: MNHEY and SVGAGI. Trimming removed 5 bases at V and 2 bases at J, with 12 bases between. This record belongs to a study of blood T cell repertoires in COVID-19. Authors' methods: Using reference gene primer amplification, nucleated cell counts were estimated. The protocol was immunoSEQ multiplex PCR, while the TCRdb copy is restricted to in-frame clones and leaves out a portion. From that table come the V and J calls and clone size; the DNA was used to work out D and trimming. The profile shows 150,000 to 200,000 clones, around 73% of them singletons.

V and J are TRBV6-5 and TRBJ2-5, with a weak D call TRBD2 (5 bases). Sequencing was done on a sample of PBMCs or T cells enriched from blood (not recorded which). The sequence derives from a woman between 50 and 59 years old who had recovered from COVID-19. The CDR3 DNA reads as TGTGCCAGCAGTCCCCGGACTGGGCAAGAGACCCAGTACTTC. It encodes CASSPRTGQETQYF.